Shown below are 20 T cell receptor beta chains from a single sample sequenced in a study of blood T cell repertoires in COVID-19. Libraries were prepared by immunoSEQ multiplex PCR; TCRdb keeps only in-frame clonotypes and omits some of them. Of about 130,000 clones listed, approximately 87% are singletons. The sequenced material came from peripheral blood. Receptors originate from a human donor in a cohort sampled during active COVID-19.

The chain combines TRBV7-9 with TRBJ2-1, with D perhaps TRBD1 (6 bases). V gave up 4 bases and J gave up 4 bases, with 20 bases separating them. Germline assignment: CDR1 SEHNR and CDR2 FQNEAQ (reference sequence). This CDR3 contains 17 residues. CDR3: CASSSLRAGQGYNEQFF. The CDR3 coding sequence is TGTGCCAGCAGCTCCCTCCGCGCGGGCCAGGGGTACAATGAGCAGTTCTTC.

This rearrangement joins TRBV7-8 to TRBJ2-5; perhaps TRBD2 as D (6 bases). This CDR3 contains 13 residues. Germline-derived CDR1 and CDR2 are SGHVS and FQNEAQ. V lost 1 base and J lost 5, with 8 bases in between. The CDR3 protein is CASSLGGVETQYF. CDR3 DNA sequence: TGTGCCAGCAGCTTAGGGGGGGTGGAGACCCAGTACTTC.

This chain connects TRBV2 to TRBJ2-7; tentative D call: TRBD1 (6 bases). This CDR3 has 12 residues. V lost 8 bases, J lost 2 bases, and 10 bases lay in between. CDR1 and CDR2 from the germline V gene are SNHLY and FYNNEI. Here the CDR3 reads CASGRGTYEQYF. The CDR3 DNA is TGTGCCAGCGGCAGGGGCACCTACGAGCAGTACTTC.

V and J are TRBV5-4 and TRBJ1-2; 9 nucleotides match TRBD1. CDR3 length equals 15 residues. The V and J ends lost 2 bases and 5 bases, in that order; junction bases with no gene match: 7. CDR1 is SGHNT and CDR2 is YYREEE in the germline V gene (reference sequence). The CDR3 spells CASSFGGQGVYGYTF. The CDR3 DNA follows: TGTGCCAGCAGCTTCGGGGGACAGGGAGTGTATGGCTACACCTTC. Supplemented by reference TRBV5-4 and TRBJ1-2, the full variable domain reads ETGVTQSPTHLIKTRGQQVTLRCSSQSGHNTVSWYQQALGQGPQFIFQYYREEENGRGNFPPRFSGLQFPNYSSELNVNALELDDSALYLCASSFGGQGVYGYTFGSGTRLTVV.

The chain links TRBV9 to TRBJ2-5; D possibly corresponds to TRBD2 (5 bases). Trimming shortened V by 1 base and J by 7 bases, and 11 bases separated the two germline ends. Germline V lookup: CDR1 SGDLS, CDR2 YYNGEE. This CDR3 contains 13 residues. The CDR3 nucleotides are TGTGCCAGCAGCGTATCGGGATCGGGGACCCAGTACTTC. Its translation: CASSVSGSGTQYF.

For the CDR3, the DNA is TGTGCCAGCAGCTTATATTTGGGCGCGCCCCAGCATTTT. Translated, it gives CASSLYLGAPQHF. J is TRBJ1-5 and V is TRBV11-3; no definite D call. Per germline, CDR1 SGHNT and CDR2 YENEEA. The length of the CDR3 is 13 residues. V lost 2 bases and J 9 bases, leaving 11 bases between the germline ends.

The CDR3 reads CASSYRDSSNQPQHF. The CDR3, as DNA: TGTGCCAGCAGTTACCGGGACTCGTCAAATCAGCCCCAGCATTTT. V gene TRBV6-5 combines with J gene TRBJ1-5; D is possibly TRBD1 (5 bases). This CDR3 region has 15 residues. Trimming left V 2 bases short and J 4 bases short, with 12 bases between. Germline V gene sequence: CDR1 MNHEY, CDR2 SVGAGI.

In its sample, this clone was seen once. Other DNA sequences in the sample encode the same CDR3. The DNA of the CDR3 is TGTGCCAGCAGCCAAGCGGGCGAGCAGTACTTC. Its protein is CASSQAGEQYF. The chain uses TRBV3-1 (or the pseudogene TRBV3-2) and TRBJ2-7; no definite D call. CDR3 size: 11 residues. In germline, CDR1 is LGHDT, CDR2 YNNKEL (reference sequence). V lost 1 base and J 6 bases, leaving 4 bases between the germline ends.

The CDR3 nucleotides are TGTGCCAGTAGTATGAACAGGCTAAGAAACACCATATATTTT. Translated: CASSMNRLRNTIYF. This chain joins TRBV19 and TRBJ1-3; possible D gene TRBD1, 5 bases. The germline V gene has CDR1 LNHDA and CDR2 SQIVND (reference sequence). V gave up 3 bases and J gave up 5 bases, with 11 bases separating them. This CDR3 region has 14 residues.

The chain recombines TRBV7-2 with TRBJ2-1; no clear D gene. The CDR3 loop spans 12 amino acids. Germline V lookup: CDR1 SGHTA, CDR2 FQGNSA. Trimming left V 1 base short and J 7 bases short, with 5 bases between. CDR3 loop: CASSLVRNEQFF. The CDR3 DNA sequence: TGTGCCAGCAGCTTAGTGAGAAATGAGCAGTTCTTC.

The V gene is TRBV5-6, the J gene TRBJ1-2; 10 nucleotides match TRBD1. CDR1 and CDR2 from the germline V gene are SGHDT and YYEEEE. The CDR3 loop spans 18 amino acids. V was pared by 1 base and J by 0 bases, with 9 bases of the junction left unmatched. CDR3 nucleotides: TGTGCCAGCAGCTTGCTGGGACAGGGGCCGTCAGCTAACTATGGCTACACCTTC. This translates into CASSLLGQGPSANYGYTF.

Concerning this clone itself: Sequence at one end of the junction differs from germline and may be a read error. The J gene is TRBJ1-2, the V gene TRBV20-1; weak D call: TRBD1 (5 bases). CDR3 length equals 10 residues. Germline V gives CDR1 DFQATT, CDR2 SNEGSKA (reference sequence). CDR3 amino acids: CSAWGGGFNF. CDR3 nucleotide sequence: TGCAGTGCTTGGGGCGGGGGATTTAACTTC.

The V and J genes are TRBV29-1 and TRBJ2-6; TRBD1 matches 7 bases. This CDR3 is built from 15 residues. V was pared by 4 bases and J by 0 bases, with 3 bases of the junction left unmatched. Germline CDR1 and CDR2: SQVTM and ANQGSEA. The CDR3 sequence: CSVATGSSGANVLTF. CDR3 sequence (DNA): TGCAGCGTTGCGACAGGGAGCTCTGGGGCCAACGTCCTGACTTTC.

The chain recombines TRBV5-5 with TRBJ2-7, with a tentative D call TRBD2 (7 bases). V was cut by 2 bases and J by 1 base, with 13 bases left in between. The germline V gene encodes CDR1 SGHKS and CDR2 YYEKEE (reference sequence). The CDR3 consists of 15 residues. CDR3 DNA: TGTGCCAGCAGCTTAGGAGGGGGAGGGTCCTACGAGCAGTACTTC. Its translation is CASSLGGGGSYEQYF.

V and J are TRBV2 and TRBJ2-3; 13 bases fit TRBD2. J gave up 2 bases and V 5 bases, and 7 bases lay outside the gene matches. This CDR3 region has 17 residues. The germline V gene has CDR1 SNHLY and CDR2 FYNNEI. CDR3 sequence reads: CASSLMTSGGLTDTQYF. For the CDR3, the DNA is TGTGCCAGCAGTCTAATGACTAGCGGGGGGCTCACAGATACGCAGTATTTT.

CDR3 sequence: CASSIDFGNNQPQHF. The CDR3, as DNA: TGTGCCAGTAGTATTGATTTTGGCAACAATCAGCCCCAGCATTTT. The V and J genes are TRBV19 and TRBJ1-5; D is undetermined. The V gene's germline CDR1 is LNHDA and CDR2 SQIVND (reference sequence). Trimming removed 3 bases from V and 3 bases from J, with 12 bases in between. The CDR3 has 15 amino acids.

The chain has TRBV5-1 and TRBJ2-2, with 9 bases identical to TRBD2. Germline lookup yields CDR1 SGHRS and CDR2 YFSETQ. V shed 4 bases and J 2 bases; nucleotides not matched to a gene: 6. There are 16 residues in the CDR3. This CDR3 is CASSLLTSGNTGELFF. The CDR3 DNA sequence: TGCGCCAGCAGCCTCCTGACTAGCGGAAACACCGGGGAGCTGTTTTTT.

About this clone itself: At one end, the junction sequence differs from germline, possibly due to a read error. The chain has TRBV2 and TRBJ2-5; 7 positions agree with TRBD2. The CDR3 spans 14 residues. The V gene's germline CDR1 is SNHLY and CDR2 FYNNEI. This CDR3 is CASSVGDYQETQYF. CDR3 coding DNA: TGTGCCAGCAGTGTAGGGGACTACCAGGAGACCCAGTACTTC.

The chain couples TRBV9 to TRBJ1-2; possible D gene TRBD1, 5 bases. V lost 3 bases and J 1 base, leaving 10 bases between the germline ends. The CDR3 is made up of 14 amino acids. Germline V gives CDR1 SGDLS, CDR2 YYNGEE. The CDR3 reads CASSETVINYGYTF. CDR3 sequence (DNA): TGTGCCAGCAGCGAGACAGTGATTAACTATGGCTACACCTTC.

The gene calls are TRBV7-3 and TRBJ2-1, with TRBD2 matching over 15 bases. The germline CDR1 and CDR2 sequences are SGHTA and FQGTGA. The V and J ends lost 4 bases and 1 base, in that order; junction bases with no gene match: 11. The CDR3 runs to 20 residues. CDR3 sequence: CASSSIPRTSGRASYNEQFF. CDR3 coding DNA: TGTGCCAGCAGCTCGATACCCCGGACTAGCGGGAGGGCTTCCTACAATGAGCAGTTCTTC.